This TCR beta chain was captured in a study of cytomegalovirus exposure and HLA in healthy donors. The wider study: A later analysis reported the 130 or so validation repertoires used the same platform as the roughly 700 first-cohort repertoires. Study-level results: A classifier reportedly called cytomegalovirus status with high sensitivity and specificity. The study put 150 or so TCR beta chains on its list as cytomegalovirus-associated.

In the case of this clone: Its cognate antigen is unknown.

Some clones are missing from TCRdb's copy, which holds only in-frame ones; the method was immunoSEQ multiplex PCR. The data contain tens of thousands of clones, over 75% of them singletons. Donors came from a validation cohort of over a hundred subjects, distinct from the first 666-subject cohort. The clonotype was recovered from a man aged 18 to 35 in good health and CMV-seronegative. Sequencing was performed on PBMCs.

The CDR3 spells CSAGKSTGPDGYTF. CDR3 nucleotides: TGCAGCGCCGGAAAATCCACAGGGCCGGATGGCTACACCTTC. The chain has TRBV29-1 and TRBJ1-2; possibly TRBD1 for D (6 bases). V was trimmed by 7 bases and J by 6 bases, leaving 21 bases between them. There are 14 residues in the CDR3. The germline V gene encodes CDR1 SQVTM and CDR2 ANQGSEA.